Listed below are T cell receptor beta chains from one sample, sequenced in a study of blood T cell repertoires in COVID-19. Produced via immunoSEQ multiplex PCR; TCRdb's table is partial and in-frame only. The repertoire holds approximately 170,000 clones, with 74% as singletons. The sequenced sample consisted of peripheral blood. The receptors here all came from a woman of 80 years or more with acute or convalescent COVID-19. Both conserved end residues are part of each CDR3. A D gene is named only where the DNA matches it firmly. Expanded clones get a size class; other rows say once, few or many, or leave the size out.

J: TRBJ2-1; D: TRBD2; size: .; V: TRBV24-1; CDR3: CATRGGLANNEQFF; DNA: TGTGCCACCAGAGGGGGACTAGCGAACAATGAGCAGTTCTTC
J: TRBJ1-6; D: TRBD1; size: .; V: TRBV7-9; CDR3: CASSRGQGNSPLHF; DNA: TGTGCCAGCAGCCGTGGACAGGGGAATTCACCCCTCCACTTT
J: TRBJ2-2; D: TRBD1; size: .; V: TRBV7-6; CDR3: CASSLDQGAGELFF; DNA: TGTGCCAGCAGCTTAGATCAGGGGGCCGGGGAGCTGTTTTTT
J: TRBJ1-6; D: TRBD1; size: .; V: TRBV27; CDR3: CASSLETGNSPLHF; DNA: TGTGCCAGCAGTTTGGAGACAGGGAATTCACCCCTCCACTTT
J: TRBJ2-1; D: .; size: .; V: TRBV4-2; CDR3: CASSQPDRYSVGGEQFF; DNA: TGTGCCAGCAGCCAACCTGACAGATATTCCGTGGGAGGTGAGCAGTTCTTC
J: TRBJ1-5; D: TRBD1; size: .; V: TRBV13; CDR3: CASSSSDRVNQPQHF; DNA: TGTGCCAGCAGCTCCTCGGACAGGGTCAATCAGCCCCAGCATTTT
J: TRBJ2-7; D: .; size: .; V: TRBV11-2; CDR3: CASSPHGESYEQYF; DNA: TGTGCCAGCAGCCCCCACGGTGAGTCCTACGAGCAGTACTTC
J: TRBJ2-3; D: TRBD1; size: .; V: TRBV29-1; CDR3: CSVSWGQGKGDTQYF; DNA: TGCAGCGTTAGTTGGGGACAGGGGAAAGGAGATACGCAGTATTTT
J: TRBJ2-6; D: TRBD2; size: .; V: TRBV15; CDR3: CATRETGTSGSSGANVLTF; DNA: TGTGCCACCAGGGAGACCGGGACTAGCGGAAGCTCTGGGGCCAACGTCCTGACTTTC
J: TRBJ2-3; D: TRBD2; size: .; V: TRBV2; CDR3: CASTRPRTGLSDTQYF; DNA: TGTGCCAGCACCAGACCCCGGACGGGACTATCAGATACGCAGTATTTT
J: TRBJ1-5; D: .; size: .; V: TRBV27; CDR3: CASSTVQGNQPQHF; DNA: TGTGCCAGCAGCACTGTCCAGGGCAATCAGCCCCAGCATTTT
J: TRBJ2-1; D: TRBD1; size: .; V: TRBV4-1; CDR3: CASSQGRQGSYNEQFF; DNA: TGCGCCAGCAGCCAAGGCAGACAGGGTTCCTACAATGAGCAGTTCTTC
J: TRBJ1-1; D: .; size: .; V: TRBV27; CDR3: CASSLYFDTEAFF; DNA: TGTGCCAGCAGTTTATATTTCGACACTGAAGCTTTCTTT
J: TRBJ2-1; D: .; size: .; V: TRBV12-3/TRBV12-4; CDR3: CASSLGRGNEQFF; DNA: TGTGCCAGCAGTTTGGGTAGAGGCAATGAGCAGTTCTTC
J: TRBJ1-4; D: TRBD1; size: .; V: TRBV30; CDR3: CAWSVRGQGNEKLFF; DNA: TGTGCCTGGAGTGTTAGGGGACAGGGGAATGAAAAACTGTTTTTT
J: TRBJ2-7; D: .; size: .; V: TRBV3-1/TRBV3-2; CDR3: CASSHPSGVLYEQYF; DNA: TGTGCCAGCAGCCACCCGTCGGGGGTTCTTTACGAGCAGTACTTC
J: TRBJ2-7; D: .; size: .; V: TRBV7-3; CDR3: CASSLFGGQYF; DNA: TGTGCCAGCAGCTTATTTGGAGGGCAGTACTTC
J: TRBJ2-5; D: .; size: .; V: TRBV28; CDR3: CASSPGGKETQYF; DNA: TGTGCCAGCAGTCCCGGGGGTAAAGAGACCCAGTACTTC
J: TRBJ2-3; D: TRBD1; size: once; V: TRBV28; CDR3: CASSLGTGGTDTQYF; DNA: TGTGCCAGCAGTTTAGGAACAGGGGGCACAGATACGCAGTATTTT
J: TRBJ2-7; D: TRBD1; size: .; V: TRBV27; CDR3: CASSFRGTVSYEQYF; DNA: TGTGCCAGCAGTTTTAGGGGGACAGTGTCCTACGAGCAGTACTTC
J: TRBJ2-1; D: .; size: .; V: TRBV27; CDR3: CASSSPGTNEQFF; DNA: TGTGCCAGCAGTTCCCCAGGTACCAATGAGCAGTTCTTC
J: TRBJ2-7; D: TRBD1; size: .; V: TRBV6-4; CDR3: CASSDLRTGGYEQYF; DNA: TGTGCCAGCAGTGACTTAAGGACAGGCGGCTACGAGCAGTACTTC
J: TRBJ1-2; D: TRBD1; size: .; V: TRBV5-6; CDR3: CASSVGTGFHTF; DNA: TGTGCCAGCAGCGTCGGGACAGGGTTTCATACCTTC
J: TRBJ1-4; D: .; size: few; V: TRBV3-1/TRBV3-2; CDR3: CASSLQGGTNEKLFF; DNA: TGTGCCAGCAGCCTCCAGGGTGGGACTAATGAAAAACTGTTTTTT
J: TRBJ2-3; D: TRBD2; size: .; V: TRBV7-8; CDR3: CASNVQGGLAGADTQYF; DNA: TGTGCCAGCAACGTGCAGGGTGGACTAGCGGGAGCCGATACGCAGTATTTT
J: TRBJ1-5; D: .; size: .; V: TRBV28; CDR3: CASSLYPRNQPQHF; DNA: TGTGCCAGCAGTTTATACCCCAGGAATCAGCCCCAGCATTTT
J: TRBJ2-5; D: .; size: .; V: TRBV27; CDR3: CASSWAGTETQYF; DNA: TGTGCCAGCAGCTGGGCGGGGACTGAGACCCAGTACTTC
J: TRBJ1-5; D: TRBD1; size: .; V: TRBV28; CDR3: CASRSGQGGGYSNQPQHF; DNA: TGTGCCAGCAGGTCGGGACAGGGCGGGGGGTATAGCAATCAGCCCCAGCATTTT
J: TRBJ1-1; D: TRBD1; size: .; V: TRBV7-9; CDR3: CASSLAGQDTEAFF; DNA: TGTGCCAGCAGCTTAGCGGGACAGGACACTGAAGCTTTCTTT
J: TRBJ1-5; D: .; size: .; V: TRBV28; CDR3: CASTLTQSNQPQHF; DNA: TGTGCCAGCACTTTGACTCAGAGCAATCAGCCCCAGCATTTT
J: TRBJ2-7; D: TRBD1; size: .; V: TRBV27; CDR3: CASSSLMTGGFSYEQYF; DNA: TGTGCCAGCAGTTCCCTGATGACAGGGGGTTTTTCTTACGAGCAGTACTTC
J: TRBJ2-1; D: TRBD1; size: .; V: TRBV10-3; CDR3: CAIRDWGQGANNEQFF; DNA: TGTGCCATCAGGGATTGGGGACAGGGGGCGAACAATGAGCAGTTCTTC
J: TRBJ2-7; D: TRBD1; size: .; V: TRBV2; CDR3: CASSEGTGSPYEQYF; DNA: TGTGCCAGCAGTGAAGGGACAGGGTCTCCATACGAGCAGTACTTC
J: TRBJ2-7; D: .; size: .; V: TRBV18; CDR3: CASSPLPGLGTYEQYF; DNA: TGTGCCAGCTCACCACTCCCGGGACTCGGGACCTACGAGCAGTACTTC
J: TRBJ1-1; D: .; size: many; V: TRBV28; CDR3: CASSLAGGVTEAFF; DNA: TGTGCCAGCAGTTTAGCGGGCGGGGTGACTGAAGCTTTCTTT
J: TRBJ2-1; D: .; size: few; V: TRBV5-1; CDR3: CASSLLQVVNNEQFF; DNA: TGCGCCAGCAGCTTGCTGCAGGTCGTGAACAATGAGCAGTTCTTC
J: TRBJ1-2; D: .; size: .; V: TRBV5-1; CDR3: CASSLSNSRYGYTF; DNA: TGCGCCAGCAGCTTGAGTAACAGTAGATATGGCTACACCTTC
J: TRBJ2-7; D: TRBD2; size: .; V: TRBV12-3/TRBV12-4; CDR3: CASSFLREGEQYF; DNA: TGTGCCAGCAGTTTTCTCCGGGAGGGCGAGCAGTACTTC
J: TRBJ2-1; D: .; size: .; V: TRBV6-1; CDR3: CASSEGFAAYNEQFF; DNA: TGTGCCAGCAGTGAAGGGTTCGCGGCCTACAATGAGCAGTTCTTC
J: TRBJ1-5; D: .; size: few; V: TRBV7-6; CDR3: CASSSARYQPQHF; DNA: TGTGCCAGCAGCTCCGCGCGATACCAGCCCCAGCATTTT
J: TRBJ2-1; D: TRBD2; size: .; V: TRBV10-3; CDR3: CAISGSAGAGGNEQFF; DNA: TGTGCCATCAGTGGGTCGGCGGGAGCCGGTGGTAATGAGCAGTTCTTC
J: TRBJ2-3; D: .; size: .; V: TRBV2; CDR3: CASKVRVMDTQYF; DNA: TGTGCCAGCAAGGTCAGGGTGATGGATACGCAGTATTTT
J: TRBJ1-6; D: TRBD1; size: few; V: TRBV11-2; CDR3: CASSLDGTGANSPLHF; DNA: TGTGCCAGCAGCTTAGATGGGACAGGAGCTAATTCACCCCTCCACTTT
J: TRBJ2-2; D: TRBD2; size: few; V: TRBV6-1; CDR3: CASSVPDSGRTGTGELFF; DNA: TGTGCCAGCAGTGTTCCGGATAGCGGGAGAACGGGCACCGGGGAGCTGTTTTTT
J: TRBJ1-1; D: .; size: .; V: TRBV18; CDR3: CASSPVEDTEAFF; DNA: TGTGCCAGCTCTCCGGTTGAGGACACTGAAGCTTTCTTT
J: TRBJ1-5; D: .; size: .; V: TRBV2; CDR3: CASSEEGGGHQPQHF; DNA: TGTGCCAGCAGTGAAGAGGGAGGGGGGCACCAGCCCCAGCATTTT
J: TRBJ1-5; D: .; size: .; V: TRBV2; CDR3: CASKAQWDQPQHF; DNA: TGTGCCAGCAAGGCACAGTGGGATCAGCCCCAGCATTTT
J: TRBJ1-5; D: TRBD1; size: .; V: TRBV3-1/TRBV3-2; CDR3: CASSQTGGSNQPQHF; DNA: TGTGCCAGCAGCCAGACAGGGGGAAGCAATCAGCCCCAGCATTTT
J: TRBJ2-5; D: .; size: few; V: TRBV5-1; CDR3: CASSLSAGQEETQYF; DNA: TGCGCCAGCAGCTTGTCAGCAGGGCAGGAGGAGACCCAGTACTTC
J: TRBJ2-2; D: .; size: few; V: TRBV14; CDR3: CASSAHGGANTGELFF; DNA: TGTGCCAGCAGCGCCCATGGGGGCGCGAACACCGGGGAGCTGTTTTTT